A single sample is the source of the 26 T cell receptor beta chains below, sequenced in a study of PD-1 blockade in classical Hodgkin lymphoma. Assay: immunoSEQ multiplex PCR; the TCRdb copy retains only in-frame clones and omits some. The sample lists some 17,000 clones; around four fifths were seen once. Every single patient, without exception, relapsed after autologous stem cell transplantation, and brentuximab vedotin exposure varied. Magnetic negative selection was used to purify CD4+ T cells from PBMCs that had been thawed. This specimen was CD4+ T cells from blood, taken at baseline. The receptors were sampled from a human donor with classical Hodgkin lymphoma.

V and J are TRBV6-4 and TRBJ2-1, with D perhaps assigned TRBD1 or TRBD2 (5 bases each). Trimming took 10 bases from V and 2 from J, leaving 30 bases between them. This CDR3 contains 19 residues. Germline V gene data show CDR1 as MRHNA and CDR2 as SNTAGT. CDR3 amino acids: CANPILGANRYATYNEQFF. The CDR3 nucleotides are TGTGCCAATCCTATACTCGGGGCCAACCGATACGCCACCTACAATGAGCAGTTCTTC.

A word on this clone: Other nucleotide sequences in the sample specify the same CDR3. The V and J genes are TRBV18 and TRBJ1-1; 8 bases are a match to TRBD1. The germline gives CDR1 KGHSH, CDR2 LQKENI. The V gene end was trimmed by 3 bases and the J gene end by 3 bases; junction bases not matched to a gene: 0. The CDR3 runs 13 residues. The chain's CDR3 is CASSPTGDTEAFF. CDR3 coding DNA: TGTGCCAGCTCACCGACAGGGGACACTGAAGCTTTCTTT.

This clone was seen a few times. The chain recombines TRBV27 with TRBJ1-2; the D gene is possibly TRBD1 (5 bases). CDR1 and CDR2 (germline): MNHEY, SMNVEV (reference sequence). V lost 2 bases and J lost 7, with 17 bases in between. CDR3 length: 15 amino acids. Here the CDR3 reads CASSLDRGRLGGYTF. The CDR3 DNA is TGTGCCAGCAGTTTAGATCGGGGGAGGTTGGGTGGCTACACCTTC.

The chain uses TRBV6-6 and TRBJ1-3; perhaps TRBD1 as D (5 bases). The V gene lost 5 bases and the J gene lost 4 bases, with 18 bases spanning the gap. The CDR3 extends over 16 amino acids. The germline V gene has CDR1 MNHNY and CDR2 SVGAGI (reference sequence). The CDR3 nucleotides are TGTGCCAGCAGTCCTCGGACAAGCTCGGGGGGAAACACCATATATTTT. Translated, it gives CASSPRTSSGGNTIYF.

The CDR3 loop is CASRQATQETQYF. The CDR3 bases are TGTGCCAGCCGACAGGCGACCCAAGAGACCCAGTACTTC. The gene calls are TRBV2 and TRBJ2-5, with D possibly TRBD1 on 6 matching bases. Looked up from germline, CDR1 is SNHLY and CDR2 is FYNNEI. V lost 8 bases and J 1 base, leaving 11 bases between the germline ends. The CDR3 totals 13 residues.

V gene TRBV5-1 combines with J gene TRBJ2-2, with 7 nucleotides matching TRBD2. Per the germline V gene, CDR1 is SGHRS and CDR2 is YFSETQ. CDR3 size: 16 residues. V gave up 4 bases and J gave up 3 bases; unmatched junction bases: 9. The CDR3 protein is CASSIQGGEDTGELFF. CDR3 DNA: TGCGCCAGCAGCATCCAGGGAGGGGAAGACACCGGGGAGCTGTTTTTT.

This clone has just a few counts. This chain links TRBV2 with TRBJ2-3, with 8 bases identical to TRBD1. The CDR3 sequence is 14 residues long. Germline-derived CDR1 and CDR2 are SNHLY and FYNNEI. The junction had 9 bases not matched to a gene; V was cut back by 8 bases and J by 5 bases. CDR3 sequence: CASVKDRAIDTQYF. CDR3 bases: TGTGCCAGCGTCAAGGACAGGGCAATAGATACGCAGTATTTT.

The chain combines TRBV2 with TRBJ2-7, with 10 bases matching TRBD1. This CDR3 comprises 16 residues. Looked up from germline, CDR1 is SNHLY and CDR2 is FYNNEI. V trimming: 0 bases; J trimming: 2 bases; junction bases outside the gene matches: 4. CDR3 region: CASSEALGTGAYEQYF. The CDR3 nucleotides read TGTGCCAGCAGTGAAGCGCTTGGGACAGGGGCCTACGAGCAGTACTTC.

The V and J genes are TRBV7-8 and TRBJ2-2, with D maybe TRBD1 (6 bases). The germline V gene encodes CDR1 SGHVS and CDR2 FQNEAQ. This CDR3 region has 14 residues. Trimming removed 6 bases from V and 1 base from J, with 9 bases in between. The CDR3 nucleotides are TGTGCCAGCAGAGGGACATTGAACACCGGGGAGCTGTTTTTT. Residues: CASRGTLNTGELFF.

This clone was detected a few times. The chain couples TRBV7-3 to TRBJ2-2; D is unclear. The V and J ends lost 1 base and 2 bases respectively, with 2 bases between them. The CDR3 covers 13 residues. Germline CDR1 and CDR2: SGHTA and FQGTGA. This chain's CDR3 is CASSLRNTGELFF. In nucleotides, the CDR3 is TGTGCCAGCAGCTTAAGAAACACCGGGGAGCTGTTTTTT.

V and J are TRBV18 and TRBJ2-3; the match to TRBD2 covers 7 bases. V lost 3 bases, J lost 6 bases, and 0 bases stayed unmatched. This CDR3 spans 12 amino acids. The germline V gene encodes CDR1 KGHSH and CDR2 LQKENI. CDR3 coding DNA: TGTGCCAGCTCACCTAGCGGGGATACGCAGTATTTT. Translated, it gives CASSPSGDTQYF.

CDR3 coding DNA: TGTGCCAGCAGCCGCCTGGGACAGGGATTGTATGGCTACACCTTC. This sequence encodes CASSRLGQGLYGYTF. The chain uses TRBV6-9 and TRBJ1-2; 9 nucleotides match TRBD1. The CDR3 length is 15 residues. With 6 bases clipped from V and 5 bases from J, the junction kept 10 bases outside the gene matches. Germline CDR1 MNHGY, CDR2 SVAAGI.

The V call is TRBV6-4, the J call TRBJ1-1; D is ambiguous. Germline CDR1 reads MRHNA; CDR2 reads SNTAGT. V lost 3 bases to trimming and J lost 3 bases, with 8 bases between them. The CDR3 totals 13 residues. The CDR3 nucleotides are TGTGCCAGCAGTGAGGAAGCCCACACTGAAGCTTTCTTT. Its protein is CASSEEAHTEAFF.

The rearrangement uses TRBV10-3 and TRBJ2-5; D is undetermined. The ends were cut back, 11 bases at V and 4 bases at J, with 17 bases in the middle. This CDR3 has 13 residues. The germline gives CDR1 ENHRY, CDR2 SYGVKD. DNA for the CDR3: TGTGCCCTATCAGAGGCGGAGAGAGAGACCCAGTACTTC. This sequence encodes CALSEAERETQYF.

The J gene is TRBJ2-7, the V gene TRBV10-3; tentative D call: TRBD1 (6 bases). CDR1 is ENHRY and CDR2 is SYGVKD in the germline V gene. This CDR3 contains 12 residues. V was cut by 5 bases and J by 3 bases, with 8 bases left in between. The CDR3 spells CAISSGDYEQYF. DNA of the CDR3: TGTGCCATCAGTTCAGGGGACTACGAGCAGTACTTC.

This clone was observed a few times. V usage is TRBV11-2 and J usage is TRBJ2-7; D gene unclear. Trimming took off 4 bases at V and 4 bases at J, with 8 bases between the two ends. The germline V gene encodes CDR1 SGHAT and CDR2 FQNNGV. The CDR3 length is 12 residues. The CDR3 loop is CASSSRPYEQYF. The CDR3 DNA sequence: TGTGCCAGCAGCTCAAGGCCGTACGAGCAGTACTTC.

The chain links TRBV18 to TRBJ2-6; a weak D match, TRBD2 (6 bases). Per the germline V gene, CDR1 is KGHSH and CDR2 is LQKENI. V was pared by 6 bases and J by 0 bases, with 12 bases between. This CDR3 is 16 amino acids long. The CDR3 loop reads CASSHGGTSGANVLTF. The CDR3 DNA follows: TGTGCCAGCTCTCATGGGGGGACCTCTGGGGCCAACGTCCTGACTTTC.

The V call is TRBV7-9, the J call TRBJ2-5; D is perhaps TRBD2 (6 bases). Deletions cut 0 bases from V and 1 base from J, with 9 bases between. CDR1 and CDR2 (germline): SEHNR, FQNEAQ (reference sequence). CDR3 length: 15 amino acids. CDR3 in amino acids: CASSLAGGIQETQYF. DNA for the CDR3: TGTGCCAGCAGCTTAGCGGGGGGTATCCAAGAGACCCAGTACTTC.

V gene TRBV12-5 combines with J gene TRBJ2-1; TRBD1 agrees at 11 bases. Germline V gene data show CDR1 as LGHNT and CDR2 as FRNRAP. The CDR3 length is 16 residues. With 0 bases clipped from V and 6 bases from J, the junction kept 4 bases outside the gene matches. The CDR3 sequence: CASGLVVDRGPNEQFF. CDR3 DNA sequence: TGTGCTAGTGGTTTGGTAGTGGACAGGGGGCCCAATGAGCAGTTCTTC.

This clone showed up just once. The chain links TRBV5-1 to TRBJ2-5, with D possibly matching TRBD2 (5 bases). The tail of the sequence fits TRBJ2-7 better, so the J call may be wrong. Germline V gives CDR1 SGHRS, CDR2 YFSETQ. This CDR3 has 16 residues. This CDR3 is CASSLDGIRDSYEQYF. The CDR3, as DNA: TGCGCCAGCAGCTTGGACGGGATACGCGACTCCTACGAGCAGTACTTC.

The chain joins TRBV5-1 to TRBJ2-7; TRBD2 aligns across 7 bases. CDR3 size: 16 residues. Germline assignment: CDR1 SGHRS and CDR2 YFSETQ. V trimming: 1 base; J trimming: 2 bases; junction bases outside the gene matches: 9. The CDR3 nucleotides read TGCGCCAGCAGCTTGCTGGCGGGGGTCCACACCTACGAGCAGTACTTC. It specifies CASSLLAGVHTYEQYF.

The rearrangement joins TRBV6-6 to TRBJ1-5; 8 bases align to TRBD1. V shed 6 bases and J 5 bases; nucleotides not matched to a gene: 6. Germline V gene sequence: CDR1 MNHNY, CDR2 SVGAGI (reference sequence). This CDR3 is built from 14 residues. CDR3 amino acids: CASSQQGAHQPQHF. The CDR3 DNA reads TGTGCCAGCAGCCAGCAGGGGGCCCATCAGCCCCAGCATTTT.

The chain links TRBV4-3 to TRBJ2-3, with 9 bases aligning to TRBD2. The junction had 7 bases not matched to a gene; V was cut back by 0 bases and J by 0 bases. The CDR3 is made up of 18 amino acids. Looked up from germline, CDR1 is LGHNA and CDR2 is YSLEER. The CDR3 region is CASSQDFLAGMSTDTQYF. CDR3 sequence (DNA): TGCGCCAGCAGCCAAGATTTCCTAGCGGGGATGAGCACAGATACGCAGTATTTT.

This clone was recorded once. The chain employs TRBV4-3 and TRBJ2-2, with 9 nucleotides matching TRBD1. The CDR3 is made up of 16 amino acids. The trim removed 2 bases at V and 8 bases at J, leaving 9 bases unmatched. CDR1 and CDR2 from the germline V gene are LGHNA and YSLEER. The CDR3 protein is CASSQRTGASSGELFF. DNA of the CDR3: TGCGCCAGCAGCCAAAGGACAGGGGCGTCCTCTGGGGAGCTGTTTTTT.

A few counts support this clone. The CDR3 sequence: CASSVRGMNTGELFF. The CDR3 DNA reads TGTGCCAGCAGCGTCCGGGGGATGAACACCGGGGAGCTGTTTTTT. The gene calls are TRBV9 and TRBJ2-2; tentatively, D is TRBD2 (6 bases). V gave up 2 bases and J gave up 1 base, with 9 bases separating them. Per germline, CDR1 SGDLS and CDR2 YYNGEE. The CDR3 length is 15 residues.

The chain has TRBV6-5 and TRBJ2-7, with TRBD2 matching 9 bases. The germline gives CDR1 MNHEY, CDR2 SVGAGI. J lost 4 bases, V lost 2 bases, and 3 bases had no gene match. This CDR3 is 14 amino acids long. CDR3 residues: CASSYGREGYEQYF. The CDR3 nucleotides read TGTGCCAGCAGTTACGGGCGGGAGGGTTACGAGCAGTACTTC.